This TCR beta chain derives from a study of blood T cell repertoires in COVID-19. As for the study in general: Researchers got acute and convalescent COVID-19 samples from the United States, Italy and Spain. Sources were T cells, B-cell-depleted T cells, or PBMCs; the material itself was cDNA or gDNA.

V shed 8 bases, J shed 8 bases, and the junction held 9 bases outside the gene matches. The germline gives CDR1 ENHRY, CDR2 SYGVKD. This CDR3 spans 15 amino acids. In the source study's methods: For nucleated cells, counts were estimated from reference gene primer amplification. Method: immunoSEQ multiplex PCR; TCRdb's copy keeps in-frame clones and lacks some. The V and J calls and clone size were taken over from that table, and D and trimming were inferred from the DNA. Here the sample spans 65,000 to 95,000 clones, 89% being singletons. The chain is built from TRBV10-3 and TRBJ2-1; 13 bases map to TRBD2. Specimen: peripheral blood. This clonotype was obtained from a man at least 80 years old with acute or convalescent COVID-19. CDR3 DNA: TGTGCCATCGGCGCTACCGGGACTAGCGGGGATGAGCAGTTCTTC. Translation: CAIGATGTSGDEQFF.